Below, 18 T cell receptor beta chains from the same sample are listed, as sequenced in a study of cytomegalovirus exposure and HLA in healthy donors (TCRdb year 2017). Library construction relied on the immunoSEQ multiplex PCR assay. A mixture of 60 forward primers for TCR Vbeta segments and 13 reverse primers for TCR Jbeta segments was used in the multiplex PCR. This immuneACCESS table, as held by TCRdb, lists in-frame sequences with V and J called but not all clones. Of the missing ones, under half trace to an unresolved V gene in checked studies; the others have no known cause. Present in this sample are 150,000 to 200,000 clones, around 80% of which were seen just once. Less than 2% of the sample goes to the ten largest clones. The sample taken for sequencing was PBMCs. The receptors derive from a woman between 18 and 29 years old in good health and CMV-seronegative.

The gene calls are TRBV11-3 and TRBJ2-5; 10 bases are a match to TRBD2. This CDR3 is 15 amino acids long. Germline V gives CDR1 SGHNT, CDR2 YENEEA. J gave up 5 bases and V 5 bases, and 8 bases lay outside the gene matches. CDR3 in DNA: TGTGCCAGCAGCCTCCAGGGACTAGCGTGGGAGACCCAGTACTTC. Encoded protein: CASSLQGLAWETQYF.

CDR3 protein: CASSLQGPFTYLHF. DNA for the CDR3: TGCGCCAGCAGCTTGCAGGGGCCATTCACCTATCTCCACTTT. The V gene is TRBV5-1, the J gene TRBJ1-6; the D gene is possibly TRBD1 (6 bases). CDR1 is SGHRS, CDR2 YFSETQ, per germline. Between the trimmed V and J ends, which lost 1 base and 16 bases, there was a span of 18 bases. The CDR3 length is 14 residues.

This clone was found once. The gene calls are TRBV5-4 and TRBJ2-3; the match to TRBD2 covers 15 bases. V lost 1 base to trimming and J lost 0 bases; unmatched junction nucleotides: 9. Germline assignment: CDR1 SGHNT and CDR2 YYREEE (reference sequence). This CDR3 is built from 20 residues. CDR3 sequence: CASSLPGLAGGPGSTDTQYF. The CDR3 DNA reads as TGTGCCAGCAGCTTGCCCGGACTAGCGGGAGGGCCCGGGAGCACAGATACGCAGTATTTT.

This chain uses TRBV6-1 with TRBJ2-6, with 7 bases lining up with TRBD1. The ends lost 6 bases at V and 2 bases at J; junction bases unmatched: 7. CDR3 length: 16 amino acids. Germline V gene sequence: CDR1 MNHNS, CDR2 SASEGT. The CDR3 here is CASSETDRAGANVLTF. The CDR3 nucleotides are TGTGCCAGCAGCGAAACAGACAGGGCTGGGGCCAACGTCCTGACTTTC.

The chain has TRBV18 and TRBJ2-5; TRBD1 matches 7 bases. The germline V gene encodes CDR1 KGHSH and CDR2 LQKENI. This CDR3 is built from 13 residues. J lost 3 bases, V lost 3 bases, and 1 base had no gene match. This chain's CDR3 is CASSPGTEETQYF. Here the CDR3 DNA reads TGTGCCAGCTCACCCGGGACAGAAGAGACCCAGTACTTC.

The table lists this clone with a count of one. This sequence joins TRBV6-1 and TRBJ2-2, with 11 bases lining up with TRBD2. Losses at the gene ends were 2 bases for V and 7 bases for J; bases not matched to a gene: 3. The length of the CDR3 is 15 residues. Germline CDR1 MNHNS, CDR2 SASEGT. The CDR3 sequence: CASSEILAGGGELFF. CDR3 coding DNA: TGTGCCAGCAGTGAAATCCTAGCGGGGGGCGGGGAGCTGTTTTTT.

This clone was observed a single time. The chain employs TRBV28 and TRBJ2-2, with TRBD2 matching 12 bases. The CDR3 runs to 17 residues. Germline loops: CDR1 MDHEN, CDR2 SYDVKM. With V trimmed by 5 bases and J by 4 bases, 8 bases remained unmatched. In DNA, the CDR3 is TGTGCCAGCAGTGCCGGACTAGCGGGAACCTCCACCGGGGAGCTGTTTTTT. Its translation: CASSAGLAGTSTGELFF.

The chain employs TRBV19 and TRBJ2-2; 12 positions match TRBD2. The germline gives CDR1 LNHDA, CDR2 SQIVND (reference sequence). The CDR3 runs to 17 residues. V lost 7 bases, J lost 2 bases, and 8 bases stayed unmatched. The CDR3 loop is CASTPSGRARNTGELFF. CDR3 nucleotides: TGTGCCAGTACTCCTAGCGGGAGGGCCCGTAACACCGGGGAGCTGTTTTTT.

V gene TRBV15 combines with J gene TRBJ1-4, with D unresolved. The CDR3 is 13 amino acids. Germline-derived CDR1 and CDR2 are LNHNV and YYDKDF (reference sequence). Trimming took off 5 bases at V and 6 bases at J, with 10 bases between the two ends. The chain's CDR3 is CATSSGIYEKLFF. The CDR3 DNA follows: TGTGCCACCAGCTCCGGGATTTATGAAAAACTGTTTTTT.

J is TRBJ1-4 and V is TRBV6-5; D is undetermined. Trimming shortened V by 6 bases and J by 8 bases, and 13 bases separated the two germline ends. This CDR3 has 13 residues. Per the germline V gene, CDR1 is MNHEY and CDR2 is SVGAGI. The CDR3 region is CASSPVPGEKLFF. The CDR3 DNA reads as TGTGCCAGCAGCCCCGTCCCAGGAGAAAAACTGTTTTTT.

This clone was observed once. The chain carries TRBV19 and TRBJ1-5, with D possibly matching TRBD1 (6 bases). This CDR3 is built from 14 residues. Deletions cut 5 bases from V and 3 bases from J, with 11 bases between. The germline V gene encodes CDR1 LNHDA and CDR2 SQIVND (reference sequence). CDR3 loop: CASSFQGNNQPQHF. The DNA for the CDR3 is TGTGCCAGTAGTTTTCAGGGGAACAATCAGCCCCAGCATTTT.

As for this clone: Sequence at one end of the junction differs from germline and may be a read error. The chain is built from TRBV7-9 and TRBJ2-1, with TRBD2 identical over 7 bases. CDR3 length: 17 residues. Looked up from germline, CDR1 is SEHNR and CDR2 is FQNEAQ (reference sequence). The CDR3 coding sequence is TGTGCCAGCAGCCCGCCGGGGGGAGCGGTCGTCTACAATGGGCAGTTCTTC. Amino acid sequence: CASSPPGGAVVYNGQFF.

This clone was seen once. The CDR3 DNA reads TGTGCCAGTAGGTCAAGTTGGCTCGAAGAGACCCAGTACTTC. This codes for CASRSSWLEETQYF. The genes are TRBV19 and TRBJ2-5; D not resolved. The CDR3 has 14 residues. V was trimmed by 6 bases and J by 3 bases, leaving 14 bases between them. Per germline, CDR1 LNHDA and CDR2 SQIVND (reference sequence).

The rearrangement uses TRBV30 and TRBJ1-1; unclear D gene. Germline V lookup: CDR1 GTSNPN, CDR2 SVGIG (reference sequence). The CDR3 runs 16 residues. Trimming left V 0 bases short and J 5 bases short, with 19 bases between. The CDR3 DNA sequence: TGTGCCTGGAGTGTACAGTCTGGCAGGCGGGGTACTGAAGCTTTCTTT. Its protein is CAWSVQSGRRGTEAFF.

This chain joins TRBV4-3 and TRBJ2-5; 8 bases are shared with TRBD1. The CDR3 length is 20 residues. Germline CDR1 is LGHNA and CDR2 is YSLEER. The junction had 18 bases not matched to a gene; V was cut back by 0 bases and J by 3 bases. The CDR3 protein is CASSQDWSPGQGQIEETQYF. The CDR3 DNA sequence: TGCGCCAGCAGCCAAGATTGGAGTCCCGGACAGGGACAGATCGAAGAGACCCAGTACTTC.

The V gene is TRBV6-5, the J gene TRBJ2-2; D not certain. The CDR3 length is 15 residues. CDR1 is MNHEY, CDR2 SVGAGI, per germline. Deletions cut 5 bases from V and 1 base from J, with 11 bases between. The CDR3 here is CASSNEAVNTGELFF. The DNA for the CDR3 is TGTGCCAGCAGTAACGAGGCTGTGAACACCGGGGAGCTGTTTTTT.

This chain connects TRBV19 to TRBJ1-5, with 8 nucleotides matching TRBD1. Germline loops: CDR1 LNHDA, CDR2 SQIVND (reference sequence). Germline trimming cut 3 bases from V and 5 bases from J; bases unmatched to any gene: 9. The CDR3 length is 16 residues. The CDR3 sequence is CASSINLDRGDQPQHF. The DNA for the CDR3 is TGTGCCAGTAGTATCAATCTTGACAGGGGTGATCAGCCCCAGCATTTT.

The chain links TRBV18 to TRBJ2-7, with no clear D. CDR1 KGHSH and CDR2 LQKENI come from the germline V gene. The CDR3 spans 15 residues. V dropped 2 bases and J dropped 0 bases, with 11 bases sitting between them. In DNA, the CDR3 is TGTGCCAGCTCACCAACAGTGTTGAGCTCCTACGAGCAGTACTTC. It is translated as CASSPTVLSSYEQYF.